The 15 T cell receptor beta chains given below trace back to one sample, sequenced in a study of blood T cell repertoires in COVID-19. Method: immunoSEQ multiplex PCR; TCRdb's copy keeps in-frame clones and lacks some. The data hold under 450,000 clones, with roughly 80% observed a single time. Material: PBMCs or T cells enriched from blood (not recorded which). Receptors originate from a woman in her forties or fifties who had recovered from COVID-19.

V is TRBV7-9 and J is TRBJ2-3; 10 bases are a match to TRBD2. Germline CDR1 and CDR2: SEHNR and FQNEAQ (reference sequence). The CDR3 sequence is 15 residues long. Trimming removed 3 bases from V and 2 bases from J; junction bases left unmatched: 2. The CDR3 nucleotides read TGTGCCAGCAGCTTTGGACTAGCGGTCACAGATACGCAGTATTTT. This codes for CASSFGLAVTDTQYF.

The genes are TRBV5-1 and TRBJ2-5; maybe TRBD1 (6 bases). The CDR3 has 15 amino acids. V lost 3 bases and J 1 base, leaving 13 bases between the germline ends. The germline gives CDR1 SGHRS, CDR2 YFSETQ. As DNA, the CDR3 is TGCGCCAGCAGCTCAACCGGACAGATCCAAGAGACCCAGTACTTC. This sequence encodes CASSSTGQIQETQYF.

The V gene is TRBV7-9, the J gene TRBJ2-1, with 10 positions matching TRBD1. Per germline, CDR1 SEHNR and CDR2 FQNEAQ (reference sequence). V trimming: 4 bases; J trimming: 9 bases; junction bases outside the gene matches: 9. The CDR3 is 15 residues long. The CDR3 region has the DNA TGTGCCAGCAGCTCCTGGACAGGGGGGCCAGGTGAGCAGTTCTTC. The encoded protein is CASSSWTGGPGEQFF.

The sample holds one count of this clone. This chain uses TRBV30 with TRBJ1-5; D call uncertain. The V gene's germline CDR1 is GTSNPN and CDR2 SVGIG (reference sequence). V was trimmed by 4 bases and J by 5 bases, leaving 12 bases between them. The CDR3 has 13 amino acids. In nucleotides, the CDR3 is TGTGCCTGGACCACACGGAGGGATCAGCCCCAGCATTTT. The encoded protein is CAWTTRRDQPQHF.

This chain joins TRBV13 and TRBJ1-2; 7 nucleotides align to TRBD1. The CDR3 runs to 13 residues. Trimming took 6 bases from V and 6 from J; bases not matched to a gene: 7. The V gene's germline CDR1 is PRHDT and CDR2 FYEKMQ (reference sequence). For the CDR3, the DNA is TGTGCCAGCAGTTTCGACAGGGTGAATGGCTACACCTTC. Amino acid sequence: CASSFDRVNGYTF.

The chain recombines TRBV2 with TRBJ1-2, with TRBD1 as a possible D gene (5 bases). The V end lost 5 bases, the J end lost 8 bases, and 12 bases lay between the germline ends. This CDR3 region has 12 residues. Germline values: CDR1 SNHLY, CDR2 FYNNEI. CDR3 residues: CASSPDRIGYTF. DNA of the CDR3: TGTGCCAGCAGTCCCGACAGAATCGGCTACACCTTC.

The CDR3 region is CASSQGLAEDTQYF. CDR3 DNA: TGTGCCAGCAGCCAAGGACTAGCGGAGGATACGCAGTATTTT. The V gene is TRBV6-5, the J gene TRBJ2-3, with 10 bases identical to TRBD2. The CDR3 is made up of 14 amino acids. Per germline, CDR1 MNHEY and CDR2 SVGAGI. V trimming: 6 bases; J trimming: 6 bases; junction bases outside the gene matches: 6.

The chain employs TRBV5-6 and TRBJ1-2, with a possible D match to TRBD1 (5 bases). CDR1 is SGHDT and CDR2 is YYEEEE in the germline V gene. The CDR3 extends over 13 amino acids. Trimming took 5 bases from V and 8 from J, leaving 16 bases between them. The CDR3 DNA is TGTGCCAGCAGACCAGGGTTGTTTCTGGGCTACACCTTC. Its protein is CASRPGLFLGYTF.

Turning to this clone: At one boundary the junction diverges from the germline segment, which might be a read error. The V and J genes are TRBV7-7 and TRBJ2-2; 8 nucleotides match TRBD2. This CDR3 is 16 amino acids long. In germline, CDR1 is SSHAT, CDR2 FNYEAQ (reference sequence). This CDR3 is CASSHRTSRNTGELFF. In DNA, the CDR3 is TGTGCTAGCAGCCATAGGACTAGCCGTAACACCGGGGAGCTGTTTTTT.

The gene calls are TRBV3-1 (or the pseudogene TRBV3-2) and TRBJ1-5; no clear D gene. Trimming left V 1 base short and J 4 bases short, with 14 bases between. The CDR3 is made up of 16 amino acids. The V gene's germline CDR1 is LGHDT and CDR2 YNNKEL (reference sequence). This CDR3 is CASSQGRELGNQPQHF. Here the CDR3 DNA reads TGTGCCAGCAGCCAAGGGCGGGAATTAGGGAATCAGCCCCAGCATTTT.

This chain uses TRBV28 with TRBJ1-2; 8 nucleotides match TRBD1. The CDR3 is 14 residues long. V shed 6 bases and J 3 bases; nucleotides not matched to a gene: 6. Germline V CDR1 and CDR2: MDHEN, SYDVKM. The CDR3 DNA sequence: TGTGCCAGCAGCTCTCAGGGGGCAGACTATGGCTACACCTTC. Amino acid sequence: CASSSQGADYGYTF.

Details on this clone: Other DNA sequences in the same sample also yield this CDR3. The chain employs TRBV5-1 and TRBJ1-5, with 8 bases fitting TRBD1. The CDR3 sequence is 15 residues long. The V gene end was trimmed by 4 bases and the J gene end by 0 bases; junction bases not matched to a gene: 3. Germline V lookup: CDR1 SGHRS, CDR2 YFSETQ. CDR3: CASSLGTGSNQPQHF. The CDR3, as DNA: TGCGCCAGCAGCCTCGGGACAGGTAGCAATCAGCCCCAGCATTTT.

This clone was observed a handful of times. The CDR3: CASSHPGQGKYGYTF. Written as DNA, the CDR3 is TGTGCCAGCAGCCACCCGGGACAGGGAAAGTATGGCTACACCTTC. The rearrangement links TRBV5-4 to TRBJ1-2; 9 bases are shared with TRBD1. From germline, CDR1 is SGHNT and CDR2 YYREEE (reference sequence). The V and J ends lost 4 bases and 5 bases, in that order; junction bases with no gene match: 9. There are 15 residues in the CDR3.

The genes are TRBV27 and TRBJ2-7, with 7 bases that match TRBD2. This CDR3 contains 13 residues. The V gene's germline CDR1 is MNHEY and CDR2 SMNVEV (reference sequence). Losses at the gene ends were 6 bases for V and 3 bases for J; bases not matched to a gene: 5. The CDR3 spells CASRKAGSYEQYF. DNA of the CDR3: TGTGCCAGCAGAAAAGCGGGAAGCTACGAGCAGTACTTC.

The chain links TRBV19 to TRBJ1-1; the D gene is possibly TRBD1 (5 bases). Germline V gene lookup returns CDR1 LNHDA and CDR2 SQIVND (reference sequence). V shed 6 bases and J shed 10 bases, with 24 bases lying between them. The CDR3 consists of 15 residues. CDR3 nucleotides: TGTGCCAGTAGGCTATCCGTTGGGGCGGTGATGGGAGCTTTCTTT. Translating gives CASRLSVGAVMGAFF.